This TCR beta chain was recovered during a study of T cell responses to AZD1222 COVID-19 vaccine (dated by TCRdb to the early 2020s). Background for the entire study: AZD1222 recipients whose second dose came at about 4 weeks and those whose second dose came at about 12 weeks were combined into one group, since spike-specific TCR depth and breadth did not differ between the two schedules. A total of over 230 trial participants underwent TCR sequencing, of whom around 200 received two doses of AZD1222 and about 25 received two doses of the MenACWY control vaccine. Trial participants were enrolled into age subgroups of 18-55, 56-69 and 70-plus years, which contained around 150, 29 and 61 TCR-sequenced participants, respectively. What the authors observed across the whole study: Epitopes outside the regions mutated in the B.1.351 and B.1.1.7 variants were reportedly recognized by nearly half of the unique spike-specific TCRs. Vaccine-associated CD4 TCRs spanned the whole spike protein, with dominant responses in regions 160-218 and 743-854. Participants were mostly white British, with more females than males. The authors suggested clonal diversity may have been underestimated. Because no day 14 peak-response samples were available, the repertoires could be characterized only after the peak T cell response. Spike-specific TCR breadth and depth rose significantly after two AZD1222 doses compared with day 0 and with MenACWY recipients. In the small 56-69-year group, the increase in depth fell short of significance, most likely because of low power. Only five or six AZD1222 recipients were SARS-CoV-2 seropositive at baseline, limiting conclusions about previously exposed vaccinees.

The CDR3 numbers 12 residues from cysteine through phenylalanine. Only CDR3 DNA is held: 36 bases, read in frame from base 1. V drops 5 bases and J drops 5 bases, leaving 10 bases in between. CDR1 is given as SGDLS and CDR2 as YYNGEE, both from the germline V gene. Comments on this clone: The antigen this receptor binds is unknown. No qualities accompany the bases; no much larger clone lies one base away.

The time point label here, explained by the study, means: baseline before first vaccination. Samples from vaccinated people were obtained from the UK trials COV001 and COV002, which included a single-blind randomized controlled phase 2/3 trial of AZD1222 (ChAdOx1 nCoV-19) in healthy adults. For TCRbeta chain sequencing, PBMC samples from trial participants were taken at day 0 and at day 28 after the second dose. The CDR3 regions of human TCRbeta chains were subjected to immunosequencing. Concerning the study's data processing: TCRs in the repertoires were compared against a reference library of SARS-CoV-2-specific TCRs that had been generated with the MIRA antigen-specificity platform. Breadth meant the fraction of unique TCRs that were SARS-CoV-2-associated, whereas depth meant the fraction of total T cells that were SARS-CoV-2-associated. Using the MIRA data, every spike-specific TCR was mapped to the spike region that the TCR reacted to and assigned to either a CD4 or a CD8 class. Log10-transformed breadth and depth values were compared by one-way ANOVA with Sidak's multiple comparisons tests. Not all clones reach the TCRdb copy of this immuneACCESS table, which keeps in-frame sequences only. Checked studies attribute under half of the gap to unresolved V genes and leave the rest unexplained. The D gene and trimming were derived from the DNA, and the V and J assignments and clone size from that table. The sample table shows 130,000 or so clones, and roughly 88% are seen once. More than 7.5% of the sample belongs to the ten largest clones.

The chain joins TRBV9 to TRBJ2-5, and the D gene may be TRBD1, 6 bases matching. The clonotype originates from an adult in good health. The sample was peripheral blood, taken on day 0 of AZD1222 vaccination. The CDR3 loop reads CASSGGPETQYF. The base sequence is TGTGCCAGCAGTGGGGGCCCGGAGACCCAGTACTTC.